This record covers a single TCR beta chain. The sample originates from a study of blood T cell repertoires in COVID-19. Background on the study: Acute-phase and convalescent COVID-19 samples originated in the United States, Italy and Spain. In each case, the material was cDNA or gDNA derived from T cells, B-cell-depleted T cells, or PBMCs.

Authors' data handling: Estimated nucleated cell counts came from reference gene primer amplification. TCRdb keeps only in-frame clones here, not all; method: immunoSEQ multiplex PCR. That table supplies the V and J calls and clone size; D and trimming were determined from the DNA. Of roughly 190,000 clones in the sample, roughly 84% were seen once. The receptor was isolated from a woman aged 70-85 years with COVID-19, enrolled during active disease. The sequenced sample consisted of peripheral blood.

In nucleotides, the CDR3 is TGTGCCATCCTCGGCGGGGGCGAGGGCTACACCTTC. Encoded protein: CAILGGGEGYTF. The J gene is TRBJ1-2, the V gene TRBV10-3, with D possibly matching TRBD1 (6 bases). CDR1 and CDR2 (germline): ENHRY, SYGVKD. V dropped 8 bases and J dropped 8 bases, with 15 bases sitting between them. The CDR3 length is 12 residues.